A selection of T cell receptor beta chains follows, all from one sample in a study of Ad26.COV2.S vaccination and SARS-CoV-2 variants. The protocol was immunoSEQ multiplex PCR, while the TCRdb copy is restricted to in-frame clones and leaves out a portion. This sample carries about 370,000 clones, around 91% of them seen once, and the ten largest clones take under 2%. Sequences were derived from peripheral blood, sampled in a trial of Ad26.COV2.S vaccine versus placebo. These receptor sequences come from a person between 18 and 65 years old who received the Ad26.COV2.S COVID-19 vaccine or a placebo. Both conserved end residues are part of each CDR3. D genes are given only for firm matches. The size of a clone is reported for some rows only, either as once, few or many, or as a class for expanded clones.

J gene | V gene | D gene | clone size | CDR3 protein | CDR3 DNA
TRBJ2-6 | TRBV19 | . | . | CASSIPTGSQAGANVLTF | TGTGCCAGTAGTATACCCACAGGGAGTCAGGCTGGGGCCAACGTCCTGACTTTC
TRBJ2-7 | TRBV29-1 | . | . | CSVTPDSPSSYEQYF | TGCAGCGTCACACCAGACAGCCCGAGCTCCTACGAGCAGTACTTC
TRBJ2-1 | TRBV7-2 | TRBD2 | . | CASSLFELADRYNEQFF | TGTGCCAGCAGCTTATTTGAACTAGCGGACCGATACAATGAGCAGTTCTTC
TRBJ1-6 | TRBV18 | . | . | CASSPHSDSPLHF | TGTGCCAGCTCACCACATTCGGATTCACCCCTCCACTTT
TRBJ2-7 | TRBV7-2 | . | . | CASSFPKNEQYF | TGTGCCAGCAGCTTCCCCAAGAACGAGCAGTACTTC
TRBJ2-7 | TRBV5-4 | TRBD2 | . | CASSLATSTEQYF | TGTGCCAGCAGCTTGGCGACTAGCACCGAGCAGTACTTC
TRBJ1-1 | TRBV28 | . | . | CASRGSGNTEAFF | TGTGCCAGCAGGGGGTCGGGGAACACTGAAGCTTTCTTT
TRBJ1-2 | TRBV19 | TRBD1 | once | CASSFSRQGANYGYTF | TGTGCCAGTAGTTTCTCCCGACAGGGGGCTAACTATGGCTACACCTTC
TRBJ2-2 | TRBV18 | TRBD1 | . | CASSPVRSLTGGTGELFF | TGTGCCAGCTCACCAGTTCGGTCATTGACAGGGGGAACCGGGGAGCTGTTTTTT
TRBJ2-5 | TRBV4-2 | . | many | CASSQRRRFGETQYF | TGTGCCAGCAGCCAACGAAGGCGCTTTGGAGAGACCCAGTACTTC
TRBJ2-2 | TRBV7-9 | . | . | CASGQVANTGELFF | TGTGCCAGCGGTCAAGTCGCGAACACCGGGGAGCTGTTTTTT
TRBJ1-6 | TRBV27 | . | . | CASTTGSSYNSPLHF | TGTGCCAGCACCACAGGGAGCTCCTATAATTCACCCCTCCACTTT
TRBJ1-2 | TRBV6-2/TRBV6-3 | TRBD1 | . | CASSYSGTGGYGYTF | TGTGCCAGCAGTTACTCCGGGACAGGCGGCTATGGCTACACCTTC
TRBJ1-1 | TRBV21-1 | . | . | CASSKARGANTEAFF | TGTGCCAGCAGCAAAGCGCGGGGGGCGAACACTGAAGCTTTCTTT
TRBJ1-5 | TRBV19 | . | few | CASSIEGLYNQPQHF | TGTGCCAGTAGTATAGAAGGGCTGTACAATCAGCCCCAGCATTTT
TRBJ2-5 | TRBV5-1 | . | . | CASSPVEVGQETQYF | TGCGCCAGCAGCCCGGTCGAGGTAGGCCAAGAGACCCAGTACTTC
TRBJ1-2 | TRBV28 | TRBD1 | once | CASSLQGAHGYTF | TGTGCCAGCAGTCTACAGGGGGCGCATGGCTACACCTTC
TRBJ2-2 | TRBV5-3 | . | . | CARSIPGHGRGNTGELFF | TGTGCCAGAAGCATCCCGGGACACGGGCGGGGGAACACCGGGGAGCTGTTTTTT
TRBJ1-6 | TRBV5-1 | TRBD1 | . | CASSQGTANSPLHF | TGCGCCAGCAGCCAAGGGACAGCTAATTCACCCCTCCACTTT
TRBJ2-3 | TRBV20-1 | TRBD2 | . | CSASPGGSDTQYF | TGCAGTGCTAGTCCCGGGGGGTCAGATACGCAGTATTTT
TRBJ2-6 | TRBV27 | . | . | CASAWDLRSGANVLTF | TGTGCCAGCGCCTGGGACCTTCGCTCTGGGGCCAACGTCCTGACTTTC
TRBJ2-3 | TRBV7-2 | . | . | CASSLRTSSTDTQYF | TGTGCCAGCAGCTTACGGACTTCTAGCACAGATACGCAGTATTTT
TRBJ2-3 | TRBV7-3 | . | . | CASSLTGSTDTQYF | TGTGCCAGCAGTCTCACAGGGTCCACAGATACGCAGTATTTT
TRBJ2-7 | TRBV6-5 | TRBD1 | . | CASSSTGSSYEQYF | TGTGCCAGCAGTTCGACAGGGAGCTCCTACGAGCAGTACTTC
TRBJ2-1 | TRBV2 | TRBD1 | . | CASTGQGSYNEQFF | TGTGCCAGCACGGGACAGGGGTCCTACAATGAGCAGTTCTTC
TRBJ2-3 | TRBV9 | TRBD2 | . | CASSALAGDGTDTQYF | TGTGCCAGCAGCGCTCTAGCGGGAGATGGAACAGATACGCAGTATTTT
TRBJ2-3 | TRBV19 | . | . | CASSIRGPTNTQYF | TGTGCCAGTAGTATCCGCGGCCCCACGAATACGCAGTATTTT
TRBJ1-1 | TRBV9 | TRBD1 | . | CASSVGSDREEAFF | TGTGCCAGCAGCGTAGGGTCGGACAGGGAGGAAGCTTTCTTT
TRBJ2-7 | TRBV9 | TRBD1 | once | CASSSRTGAREQYF | TGTGCCAGCAGCTCAAGGACAGGGGCGAGGGAGCAGTACTTC
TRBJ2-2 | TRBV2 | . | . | CASSGGGSLNTGELFF | TGTGCCAGCAGTGGGGGAGGAAGCCTCAACACCGGGGAGCTGTTTTTT
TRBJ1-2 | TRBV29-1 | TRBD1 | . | CSGWTGDGYTF | TGCAGCGGGTGGACAGGGGATGGCTACACCTTC
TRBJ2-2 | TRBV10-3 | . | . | CAISDRLANTGELFF | TGTGCCATCAGTGACCGGCTAGCGAACACCGGGGAGCTGTTTTTT
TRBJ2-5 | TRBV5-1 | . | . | CASSLMNQETQYF | TGCGCCAGCAGCCTGATGAATCAAGAGACCCAGTACTTC
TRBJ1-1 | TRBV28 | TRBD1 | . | CASSPTGQVYTEAFF | TGTGCCAGCAGTCCGACCGGACAGGTTTACACTGAAGCTTTCTTT
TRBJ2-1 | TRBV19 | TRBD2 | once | CASSFGRRSYNEQFF | TGTGCCAGTAGTTTCGGGAGGCGCTCCTACAATGAGCAGTTCTTC
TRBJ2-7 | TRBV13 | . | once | CASGPGVGEQYF | TGTGCCAGCGGTCCTGGCGTGGGGGAGCAGTACTTC
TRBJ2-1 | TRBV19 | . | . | CASSISARNEQFF | TGTGCCAGTAGTATTTCAGCGCGGAATGAGCAGTTCTTC
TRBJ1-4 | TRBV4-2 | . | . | CASSPGPTINEKLFF | TGTGCCAGCAGCCCAGGACCGACGATTAATGAAAAACTGTTTTTT
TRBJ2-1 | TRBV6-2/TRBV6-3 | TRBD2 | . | CASSYSSGRALSGDNEQFF | TGTGCCAGCAGTTACTCTAGCGGGAGGGCCCTTAGTGGCGACAATGAGCAGTTCTTC
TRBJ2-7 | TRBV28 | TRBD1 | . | CASSSWDRGYEQYF | TGTGCCAGCAGTTCCTGGGACAGGGGCTACGAGCAGTACTTC
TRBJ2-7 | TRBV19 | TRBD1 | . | CASSKGDRDEQYF | TGTGCCAGTAGTAAGGGGGACAGGGACGAGCAGTACTTC
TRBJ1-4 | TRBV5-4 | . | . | CASSQGGTNEKLFF | TGTGCCAGCAGCCAGGGAGGGACTAATGAAAAACTGTTTTTT
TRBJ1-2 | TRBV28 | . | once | CASSLTAFYGYTF | TGTGCCAGCAGCCTGACGGCTTTCTATGGCTACACCTTC
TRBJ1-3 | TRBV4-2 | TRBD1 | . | CASSQERGQGNTIYF | TGTGCCAGCAGCCAAGAAAGGGGGCAAGGAAACACCATATATTTT
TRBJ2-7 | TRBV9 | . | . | CASSVSPTKADEQYF | TGTGCCAGCAGCGTAAGTCCTACAAAAGCCGACGAGCAGTACTTC
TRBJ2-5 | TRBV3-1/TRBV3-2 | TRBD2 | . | CASSQVGTSGKEEETQYF | TGTGCCAGCAGCCAAGTTGGGACTAGCGGGAAGGAGGAAGAGACCCAGTACTTC
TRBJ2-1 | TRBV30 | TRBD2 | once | CAAPGLAGGYNEQFF | TGTGCCGCCCCGGGACTAGCGGGAGGTTACAATGAGCAGTTCTTC
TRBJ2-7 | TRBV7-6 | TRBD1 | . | CASSLADRGYEQYF | TGTGCCAGCAGCTTAGCGGACAGGGGATACGAGCAGTACTTC
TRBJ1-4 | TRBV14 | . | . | CASSRNLQGRKLFF | TGTGCCAGCAGCCGGAACCTACAGGGTCGTAAACTGTTTTTT
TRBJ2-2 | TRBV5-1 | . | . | CASSPDYQPGELFF | TGCGCCAGCAGCCCGGACTATCAGCCCGGGGAGCTGTTTTTT
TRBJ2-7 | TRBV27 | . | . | CASSSHAGNGQYF | TGTGCCAGCAGCTCGCATGCAGGGAACGGGCAGTACTTC
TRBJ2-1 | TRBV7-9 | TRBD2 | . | CASSPSGSYNEQFF | TGTGCCAGCAGCCCTAGCGGCTCCTACAATGAGCAGTTCTTC
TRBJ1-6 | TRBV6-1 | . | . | CASSESGSLSPLHF | TGTGCCAGCAGTGAATCGGGCAGCCTTTCACCCCTCCACTTT
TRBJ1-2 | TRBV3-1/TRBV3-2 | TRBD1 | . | CASSLRTTGNYGYTF | TGTGCCAGCAGCCTAAGGACGACAGGGAACTATGGCTACACCTTC